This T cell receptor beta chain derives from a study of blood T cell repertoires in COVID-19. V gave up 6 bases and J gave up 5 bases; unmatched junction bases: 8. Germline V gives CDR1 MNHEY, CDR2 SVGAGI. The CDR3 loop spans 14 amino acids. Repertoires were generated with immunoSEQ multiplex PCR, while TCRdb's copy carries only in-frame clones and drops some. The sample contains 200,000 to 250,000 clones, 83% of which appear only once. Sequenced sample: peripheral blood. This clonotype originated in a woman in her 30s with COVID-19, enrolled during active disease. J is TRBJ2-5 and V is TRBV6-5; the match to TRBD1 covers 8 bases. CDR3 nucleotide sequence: TGTGCCAGCAGCCCGCAGGGGGCTTATGAGACCCAGTACTTC. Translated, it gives CASSPQGAYETQYF.